This entry is about one TCR beta chain. This sample was taken from a study of blood T cell repertoires in COVID-19. Participants reported their clinical history, and cohort assignment relied on those reports. The length of the CDR3 is 13 residues. The germline V gene has CDR1 SGHVS and CDR2 FNYEAQ. Trimming took off 4 bases at V and 3 bases at J, with 9 bases between the two ends. Original data processing: Estimates of nucleated cell counts were drawn from the amplification of reference gene primers. Sequenced by immunoSEQ multiplex PCR; TCRdb stores in-frame clones only, minus some. V, J and clone size are taken as reported in that table, and D and trimming were inferred from the DNA itself. Among hundreds of thousands of clones listed, around nine tenths were seen once.

Sequencing was done on a sample of PBMCs or T cells enriched from blood (not recorded which). The rearrangement links TRBV7-6 to TRBJ1-1, with D possibly being TRBD1 (5 bases). The sequence came from a woman aged 45-59 years who had recovered from COVID-19. The CDR3 bases are TGTGCCAGCAGCTCGGGACTATACACTGAAGCTTTCTTT. This codes for CASSSGLYTEAFF.